The 11 T cell receptor beta chains below come from one sample, sequenced in a study of graft-versus-host responses after intestinal transplantation. The assay was immunoSEQ multiplex PCR, and TCRdb's table has in-frame clones only and misses some. The data contain about 8,200 clones, approximately 30% of them singletons. This specimen consisted of alloreactive CD4+ T cells from a mixed lymphocyte reaction culture, obtained before intestinal transplant. Documented subset: CFSE-low proliferating T cells sorted from roughly 6-day pre-transplant mixed lymphocyte reaction (GvH or HvG direction). These receptors were obtained from a human patient who received an intestinal transplant.

This chain joins TRBV10-3 and TRBJ2-1; perhaps TRBD1 as D (6 bases). V lost 6 bases and J lost 5, with 8 bases in between. The CDR3 runs to 12 residues. Germline CDR1 reads ENHRY; CDR2 reads SYGVKD. Written as DNA, the CDR3 is TGTGCCATCAGGGGGGCTAACAATGAGCAGTTCTTC. Translation gives CAIRGANNEQFF.

The gene calls are TRBV19 and TRBJ2-6; 7 bases are shared with TRBD1. The CDR3 totals 17 residues. Germline V gene sequence: CDR1 LNHDA, CDR2 SQIVND (reference sequence). V was clipped by 9 bases and J by 0 bases; unmatched bases: 11. CDR3 DNA sequence: TGTGCCAGCTCAACCGGGACAGCCCTCTCTGGGGCCAACGTCCTGACTTTC. Translating gives CASSTGTALSGANVLTF.

The rearrangement joins TRBV5-4 to TRBJ2-1, with 9 nucleotides matching TRBD2. The CDR3 contains 16 residues. Germline V CDR1 and CDR2: SGHNT, YYREEE (reference sequence). V lost 3 bases and J lost 7; bases outside the gene matches: 11. This CDR3 reads CASSSPGREGSNEQFF. Written as DNA, the CDR3 is TGTGCCAGCAGCTCCCCGGGGCGGGAGGGAAGTAATGAGCAGTTCTTC.

This clone was seen a handful of times. V gene TRBV20-1 combines with J gene TRBJ2-7; weak D call: TRBD2 (6 bases). This CDR3 is 11 amino acids long. Germline V lookup: CDR1 DFQATT, CDR2 SNEGSKA (reference sequence). The V end was cut by 6 bases, the J end by 7 bases, with 13 bases between. In DNA, the CDR3 is TGCAGTGCACTGGGACTCCCGGAGCAGTACTTC. Encoded protein: CSALGLPEQYF.

CDR3 residues: CASSEGTGSYEQYF. The DNA of the CDR3 is TGTGCCAGCAGTGAGGGGACAGGCTCCTACGAGCAGTACTTC. This chain links TRBV2 with TRBJ2-7; 8 bases are shared with TRBD1. The CDR3 covers 14 residues. Germline lookup yields CDR1 SNHLY and CDR2 FYNNEI. V lost 3 bases and J lost 0; bases outside the gene matches: 1.

V and J are TRBV30 and TRBJ1-2; D uncertain. The CDR3 length is 12 residues. From germline, CDR1 is GTSNPN and CDR2 SVGIG (reference sequence). V was cut by 4 bases and J by 4 bases, with 10 bases left in between. This chain's CDR3 is CAWTGSIYGYTF. In DNA form, the CDR3 reads TGTGCCTGGACAGGTTCCATCTATGGCTACACCTTC.

V is TRBV28 and J is TRBJ2-7; TRBD2 aligns across 9 bases. Germline V gives CDR1 MDHEN, CDR2 SYDVKM. There are 14 residues in the CDR3. J gave up 5 bases and V 8 bases, and 10 bases lay outside the gene matches. In nucleotides, the CDR3 is TGTGCCAGCCGCTTAGCGGGAGAGGGCAACGAGCAGTACTTC. It is translated as CASRLAGEGNEQYF.

This clone was observed a handful of times. The V gene is TRBV6-1, the J gene TRBJ1-1, with 9 bases identical to TRBD1. Germline CDR1 reads MNHNS; CDR2 reads SASEGT. This CDR3 spans 15 amino acids. Trimming took 6 bases from V and 3 from J; bases not matched to a gene: 8. CDR3 nucleotides: TGTGCCAGCAGCGTCAGACAGGGGGTGGACACTGAAGCTTTCTTT. Translation gives CASSVRQGVDTEAFF.

In this sample, this clone turned up a few times. The chain employs TRBV6-5 and TRBJ2-3, with unresolved D. V was trimmed by 5 bases and J by 0 bases, leaving 9 bases between them. This CDR3 is 14 amino acids long. Germline loops: CDR1 MNHEY, CDR2 SVGAGI. CDR3 loop: CASSERRSTDTQYF. The CDR3 DNA follows: TGTGCCAGCAGTGAACGCAGAAGCACAGATACGCAGTATTTT.

The CDR3 nucleotides read TGCGCCAGCAGCCCCGGGAGGCCGCCCTACGAGCAGTACTTC. This translates into CASSPGRPPYEQYF. The chain combines TRBV5-1 with TRBJ2-7; 7 bases match TRBD2. This CDR3 has 14 amino acids. Germline V gene data show CDR1 as SGHRS and CDR2 as YFSETQ. V was pared by 4 bases and J by 2 bases, with 6 bases of the junction left unmatched.

The V gene is TRBV11-1, the J gene TRBJ2-7, with D possibly being TRBD2 (5 bases). The CDR3 consists of 12 residues. Germline V gives CDR1 SGHAT, CDR2 FQDESV (reference sequence). V gave up 3 bases and J gave up 6 bases, with 9 bases separating them. The CDR3 bases are TGTGCCAGCAGCTTCGGACTGGGCGAGCAGTACTTC. Protein sequence: CASSFGLGEQYF.